The T cell receptor beta chain described here comes from a study of neurological immune-mediated disorders. The junction had 3 bases not matched to a gene; V was cut back by 5 bases and J by 6 bases. This CDR3 has 14 residues. Germline assignment: CDR1 MNHEY and CDR2 SVGAGI. This clonotype has a count of ten or more. TCRdb itself ran the 5' RACE reads through MiXCR, one entry per CDR3 protein. The sample has around 40,000 distinct CDR3 sequences; 7.2% are singletons. The chain carries TRBV6-5 and TRBJ2-7; 14 bases map to TRBD2. The TCR was taken from a man aged 50 or older in good health. Specimen: CD4+ T cells from blood. CDR3 region: CASSQTSGRVEQYF. For the CDR3, the DNA is TGTGCCAGCAGTCAGACTAGCGGGAGGGTCGAGCAGTACTTC.